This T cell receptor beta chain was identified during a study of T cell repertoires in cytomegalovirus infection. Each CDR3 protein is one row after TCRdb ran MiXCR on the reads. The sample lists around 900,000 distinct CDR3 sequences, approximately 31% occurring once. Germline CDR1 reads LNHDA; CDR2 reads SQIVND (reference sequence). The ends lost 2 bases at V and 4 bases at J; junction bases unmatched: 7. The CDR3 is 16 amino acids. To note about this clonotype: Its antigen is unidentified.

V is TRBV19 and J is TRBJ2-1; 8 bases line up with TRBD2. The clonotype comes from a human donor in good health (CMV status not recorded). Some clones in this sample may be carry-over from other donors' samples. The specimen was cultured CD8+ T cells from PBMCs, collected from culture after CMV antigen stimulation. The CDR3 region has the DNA TGTGCCAGTAGTATATCGGGACTAGTGCGTTACAATGAGCAGTTCTTC. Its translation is CASSISGLVRYNEQFF.